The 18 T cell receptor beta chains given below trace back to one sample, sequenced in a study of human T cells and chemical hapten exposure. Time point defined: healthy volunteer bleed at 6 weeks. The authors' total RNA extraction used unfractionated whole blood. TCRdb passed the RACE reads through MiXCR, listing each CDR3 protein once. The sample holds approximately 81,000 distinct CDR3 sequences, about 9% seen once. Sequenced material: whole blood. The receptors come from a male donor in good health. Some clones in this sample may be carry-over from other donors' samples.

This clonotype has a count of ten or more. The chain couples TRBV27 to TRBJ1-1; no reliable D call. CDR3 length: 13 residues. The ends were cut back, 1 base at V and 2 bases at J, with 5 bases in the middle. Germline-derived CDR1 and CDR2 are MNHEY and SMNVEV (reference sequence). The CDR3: CASSLFSNTEAFF. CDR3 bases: TGTGCCAGCAGTTTATTTTCTAACACTGAAGCTTTCTTT.

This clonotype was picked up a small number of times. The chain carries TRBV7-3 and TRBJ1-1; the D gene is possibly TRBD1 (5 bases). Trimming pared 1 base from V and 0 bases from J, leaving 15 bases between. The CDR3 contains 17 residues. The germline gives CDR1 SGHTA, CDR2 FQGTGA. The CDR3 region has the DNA TGTGCCAGCAGCTTAAACCCGCCAGGGACCATGAACACTGAAGCTTTCTTT. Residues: CASSLNPPGTMNTEAFF. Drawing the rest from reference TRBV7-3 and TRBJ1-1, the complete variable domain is GAGVSQTPSNKVTEKGKYVELRCDPISGHTALYWYRQSLGQGPEFLIYFQGTGAADDSGLPNDRFFAVRPEGSVSTLKIQRTERGDSAVYLCASSLNPPGTMNTEAFFGQGTRLTVV.

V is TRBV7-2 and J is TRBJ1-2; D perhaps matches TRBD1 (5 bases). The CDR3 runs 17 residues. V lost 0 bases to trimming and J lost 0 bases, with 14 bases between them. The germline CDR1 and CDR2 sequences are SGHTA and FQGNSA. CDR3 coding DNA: TGTGCCAGCAGCTTAGCGTTTCGGCAGGGATCTAACTATGGCTACACCTTC. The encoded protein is CASSLAFRQGSNYGYTF. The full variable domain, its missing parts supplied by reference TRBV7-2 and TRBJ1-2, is GAGVSQSPSNKVTEKGKDVELRCDPISGHTALYWYRQSLGQGLEFLIYFQGNSAPDKSGLPSDRFSAERTGGSVSTLTIQRTQQEDSAVYLCASSLAFRQGSNYGYTFGSGTRLTVV.

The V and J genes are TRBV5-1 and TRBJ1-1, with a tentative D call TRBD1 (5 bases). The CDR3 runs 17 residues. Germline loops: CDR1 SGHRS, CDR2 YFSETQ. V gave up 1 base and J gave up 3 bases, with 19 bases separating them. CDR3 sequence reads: CASSLRGEAYAYTEAFF. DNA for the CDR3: TGCGCCAGCAGCTTGCGGGGCGAGGCCTACGCTTACACTGAAGCTTTCTTT.

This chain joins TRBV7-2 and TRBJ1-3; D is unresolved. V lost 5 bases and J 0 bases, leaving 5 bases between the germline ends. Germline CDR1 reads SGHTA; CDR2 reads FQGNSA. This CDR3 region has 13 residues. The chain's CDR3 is CASSLSSGNTIYF. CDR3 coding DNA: TGTGCCAGCAGCCTTTCCTCTGGAAACACCATATATTTT.

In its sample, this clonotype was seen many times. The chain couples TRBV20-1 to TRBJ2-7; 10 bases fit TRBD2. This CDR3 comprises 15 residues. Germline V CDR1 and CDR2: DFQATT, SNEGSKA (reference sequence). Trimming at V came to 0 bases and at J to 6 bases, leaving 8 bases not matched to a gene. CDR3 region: CSARDEGAGGGEQYF. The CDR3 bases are TGCAGTGCTAGAGATGAGGGAGCGGGAGGGGGCGAGCAGTACTTC.

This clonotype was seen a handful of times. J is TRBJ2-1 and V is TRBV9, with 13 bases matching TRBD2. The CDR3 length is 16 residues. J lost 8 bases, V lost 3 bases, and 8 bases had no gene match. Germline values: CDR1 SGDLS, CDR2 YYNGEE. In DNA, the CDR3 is TGTGCCAGCAGCGCGATACTAGCGGGGGGGCCGGATGAGCAGTTCTTC. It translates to CASSAILAGGPDEQFF.

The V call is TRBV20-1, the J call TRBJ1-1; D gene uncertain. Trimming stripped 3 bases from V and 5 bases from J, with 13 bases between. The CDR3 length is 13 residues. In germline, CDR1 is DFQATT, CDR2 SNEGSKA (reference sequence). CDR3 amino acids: CSASVLAGTEAFF. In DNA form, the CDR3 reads TGCAGTGCTAGTGTTCTTGCGGGTACTGAAGCTTTCTTT.

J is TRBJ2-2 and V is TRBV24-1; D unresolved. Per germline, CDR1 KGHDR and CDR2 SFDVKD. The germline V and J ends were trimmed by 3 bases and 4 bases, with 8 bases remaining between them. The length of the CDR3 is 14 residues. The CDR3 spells CATSDPDVTGELFF. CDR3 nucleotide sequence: TGTGCCACCAGTGATCCCGACGTCACCGGGGAGCTGTTTTTT.

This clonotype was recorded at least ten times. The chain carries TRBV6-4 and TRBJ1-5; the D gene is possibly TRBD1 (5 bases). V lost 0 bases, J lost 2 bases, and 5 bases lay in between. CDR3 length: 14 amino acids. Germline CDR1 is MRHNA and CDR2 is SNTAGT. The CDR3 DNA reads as TGTGCCAGCAGTGACTCAGGGGGCAATCAGCCCCAGCATTTT. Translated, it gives CASSDSGGNQPQHF.

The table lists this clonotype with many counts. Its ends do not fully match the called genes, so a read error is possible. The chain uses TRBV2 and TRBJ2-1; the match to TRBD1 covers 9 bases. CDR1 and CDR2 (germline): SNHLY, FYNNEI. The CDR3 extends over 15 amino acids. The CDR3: CASSEGTGWVNEQFF. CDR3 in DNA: TGTGCCAGCAGCGAAGGGACAGGGTGGGTCAATGAGCAGTTCTTC.

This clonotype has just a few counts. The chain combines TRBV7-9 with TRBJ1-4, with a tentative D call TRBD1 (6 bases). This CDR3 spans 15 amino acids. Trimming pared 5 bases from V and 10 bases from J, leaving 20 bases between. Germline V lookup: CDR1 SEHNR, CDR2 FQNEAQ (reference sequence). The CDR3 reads CASSGGDEVGGKLFF. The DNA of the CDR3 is TGTGCCAGCAGCGGGGGCGACGAGGTGGGAGGAAAACTGTTTTTT.

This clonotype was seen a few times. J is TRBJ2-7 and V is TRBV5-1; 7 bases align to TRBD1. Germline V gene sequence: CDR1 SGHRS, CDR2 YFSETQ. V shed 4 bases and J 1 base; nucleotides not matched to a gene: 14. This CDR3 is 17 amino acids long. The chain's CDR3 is CASSLRSRQGISYEQYF. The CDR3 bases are TGCGCCAGCAGCCTCCGGTCGCGACAGGGTATTTCCTACGAGCAGTACTTC.

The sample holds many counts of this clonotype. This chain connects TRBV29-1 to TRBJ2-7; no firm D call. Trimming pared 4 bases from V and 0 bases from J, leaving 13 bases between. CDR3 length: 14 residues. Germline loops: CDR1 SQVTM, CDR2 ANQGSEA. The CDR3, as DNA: TGCAGCGTTGCTCTACAGAGCGTCTCCTACGAGCAGTACTTC. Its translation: CSVALQSVSYEQYF.

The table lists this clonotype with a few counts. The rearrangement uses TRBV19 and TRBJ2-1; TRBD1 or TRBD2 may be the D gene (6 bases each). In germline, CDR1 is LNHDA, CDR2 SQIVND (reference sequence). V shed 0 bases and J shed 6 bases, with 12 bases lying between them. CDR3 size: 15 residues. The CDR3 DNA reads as TGTGCCAGTAGTATAGACGGGAGAGGGGGCAATGAGCAGTTCTTC. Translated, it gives CASSIDGRGGNEQFF.

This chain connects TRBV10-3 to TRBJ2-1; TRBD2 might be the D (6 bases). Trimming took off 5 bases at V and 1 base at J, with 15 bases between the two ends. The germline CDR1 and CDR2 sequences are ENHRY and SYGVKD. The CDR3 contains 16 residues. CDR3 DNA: TGTGCCATCAGTCTCGTAGCGGAGTTATCCTACAATGAGCAGTTCTTC. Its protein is CAISLVAELSYNEQFF.

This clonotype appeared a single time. CDR3 sequence reads: CASRTEQGLNSPLHF. The CDR3, as DNA: TGTGCCAGCAGAACCGAGCAGGGTCTTAATTCACCCCTCCACTTT. The chain links TRBV6-2 or TRBV6-3 to TRBJ1-6, with D maybe TRBD1 (5 bases). The V and J ends lost 6 bases and 6 bases respectively, with 15 bases between them. The CDR3 is 15 residues long. In germline, CDR1 is MNHEY, CDR2 SVGEGT.

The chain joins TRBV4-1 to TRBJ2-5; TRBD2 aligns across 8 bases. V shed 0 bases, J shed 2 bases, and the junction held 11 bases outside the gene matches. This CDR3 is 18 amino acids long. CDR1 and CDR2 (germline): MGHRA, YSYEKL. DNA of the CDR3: TGCGCCAGCAGCCAAGATCGGGAGGGGGGAGTGATGCAAGAGACCCAGTACTTC. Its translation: CASSQDREGGVMQETQYF.